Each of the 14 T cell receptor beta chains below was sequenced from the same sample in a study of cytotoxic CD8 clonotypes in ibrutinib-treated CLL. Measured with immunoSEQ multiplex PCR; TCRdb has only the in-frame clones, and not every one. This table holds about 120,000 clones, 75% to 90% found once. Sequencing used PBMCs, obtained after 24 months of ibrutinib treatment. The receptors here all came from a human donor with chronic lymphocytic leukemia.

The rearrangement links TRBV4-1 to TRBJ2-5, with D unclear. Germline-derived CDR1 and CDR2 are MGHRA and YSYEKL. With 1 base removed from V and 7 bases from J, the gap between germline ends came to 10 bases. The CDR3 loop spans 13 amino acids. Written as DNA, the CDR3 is TGCGCCAGCAGCCAAGTATATTCAGGGACCCAGTACTTC. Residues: CASSQVYSGTQYF.

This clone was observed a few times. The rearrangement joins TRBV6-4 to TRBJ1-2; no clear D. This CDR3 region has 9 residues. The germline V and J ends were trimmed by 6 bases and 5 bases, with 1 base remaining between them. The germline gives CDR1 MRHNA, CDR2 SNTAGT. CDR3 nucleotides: TGTGCCAGCAGATATGGCTACACCTTC. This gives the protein CASRYGYTF.

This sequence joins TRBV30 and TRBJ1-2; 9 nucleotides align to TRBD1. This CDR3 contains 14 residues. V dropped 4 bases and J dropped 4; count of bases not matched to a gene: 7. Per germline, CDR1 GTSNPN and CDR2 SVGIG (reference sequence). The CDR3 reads CAWNPSTGGYGYTF. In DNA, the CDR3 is TGTGCCTGGAACCCCTCGACAGGGGGCTATGGCTACACCTTC.

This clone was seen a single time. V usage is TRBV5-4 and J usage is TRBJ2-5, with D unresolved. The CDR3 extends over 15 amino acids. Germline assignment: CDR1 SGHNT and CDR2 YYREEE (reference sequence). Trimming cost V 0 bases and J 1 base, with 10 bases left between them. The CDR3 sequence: CASSLELTSQETQYF. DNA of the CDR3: TGTGCCAGCAGCTTGGAGTTGACAAGCCAAGAGACCCAGTACTTC. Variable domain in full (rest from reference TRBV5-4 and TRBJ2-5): ETGVTQSPTHLIKTRGQQVTLRCSSQSGHNTVSWYQQALGQGPQFIFQYYREEENGRGNFPPRFSGLQFPNYSSELNVNALELDDSALYLCASSLELTSQETQYFGPGTRLLVL.

CDR3 protein: CASSLEGAVYNEQFF. CDR3 coding DNA: TGTGCCAGCAGCTTAGAGGGGGCGGTCTACAATGAGCAGTTCTTC. The chain uses TRBV7-2 and TRBJ2-1; 7 bases map to TRBD1. Germline assignment: CDR1 SGHTA and CDR2 FQGNSA. The CDR3 has 15 residues. V shed 1 base, J shed 3 bases, and the junction held 3 bases outside the gene matches.

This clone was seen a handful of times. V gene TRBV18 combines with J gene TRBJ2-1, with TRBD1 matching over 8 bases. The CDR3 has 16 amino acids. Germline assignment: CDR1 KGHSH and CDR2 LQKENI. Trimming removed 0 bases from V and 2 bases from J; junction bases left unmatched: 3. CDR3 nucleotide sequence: TGTGCCAGCTCACCACCAGGCAGGGGGCCCTACAATGAGCAGTTCTTC. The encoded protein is CASSPPGRGPYNEQFF.

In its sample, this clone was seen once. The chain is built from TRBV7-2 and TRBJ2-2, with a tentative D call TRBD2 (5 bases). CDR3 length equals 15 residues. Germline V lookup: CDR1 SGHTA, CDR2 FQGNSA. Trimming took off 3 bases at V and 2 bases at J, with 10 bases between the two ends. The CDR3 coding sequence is TGTGCCAGCAGCTTCGGGAACTACAACACCGGGGAGCTGTTTTTT. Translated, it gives CASSFGNYNTGELFF. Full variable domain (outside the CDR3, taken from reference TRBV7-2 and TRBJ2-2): GAGVSQSPSNKVTEKGKDVELRCDPISGHTALYWYRQSLGQGLEFLIYFQGNSAPDKSGLPSDRFSAERTGGSVSTLTIQRTQQEDSAVYLCASSFGNYNTGELFFGEGSRLTVL.

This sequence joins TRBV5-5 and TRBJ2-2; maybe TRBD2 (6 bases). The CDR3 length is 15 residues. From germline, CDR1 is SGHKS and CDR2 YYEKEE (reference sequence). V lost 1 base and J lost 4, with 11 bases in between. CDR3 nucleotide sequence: TGTGCCAGCAGCTTGTTCCAGGGAGGCACCGGGGAGCTGTTTTTT. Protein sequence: CASSLFQGGTGELFF.

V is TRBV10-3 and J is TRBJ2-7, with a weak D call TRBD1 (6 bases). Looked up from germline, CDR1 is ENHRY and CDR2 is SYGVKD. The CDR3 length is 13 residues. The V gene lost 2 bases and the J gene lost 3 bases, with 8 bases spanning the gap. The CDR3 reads CAISEPDSYEQYF. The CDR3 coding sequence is TGTGCCATCAGTGAGCCGGACAGCTACGAGCAGTACTTC.

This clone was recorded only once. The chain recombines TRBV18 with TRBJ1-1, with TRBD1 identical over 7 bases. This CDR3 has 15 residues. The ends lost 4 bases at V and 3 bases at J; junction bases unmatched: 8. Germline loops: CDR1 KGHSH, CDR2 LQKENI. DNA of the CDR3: TGTGCCAGCTCACGCGATCAGGGGGGGGACACTGAAGCTTTCTTT. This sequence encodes CASSRDQGGDTEAFF. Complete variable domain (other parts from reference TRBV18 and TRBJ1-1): NAGVMQNPRHLVRRRGQEARLRCSPMKGHSHVYWYRQLPEEGLKFMVYLQKENIIDESGMPKERFSAEFPKEGPSILRIQQVVRGDSAAYFCASSRDQGGDTEAFFGQGTRLTVV.

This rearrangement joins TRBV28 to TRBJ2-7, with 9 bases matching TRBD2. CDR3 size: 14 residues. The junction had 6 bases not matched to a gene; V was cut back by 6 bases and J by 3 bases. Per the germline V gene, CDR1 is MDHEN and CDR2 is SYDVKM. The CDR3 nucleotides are TGTGCCAGCAGACCTATTAGCGGGAGCTACGAGCAGTACTTC. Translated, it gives CASRPISGSYEQYF.

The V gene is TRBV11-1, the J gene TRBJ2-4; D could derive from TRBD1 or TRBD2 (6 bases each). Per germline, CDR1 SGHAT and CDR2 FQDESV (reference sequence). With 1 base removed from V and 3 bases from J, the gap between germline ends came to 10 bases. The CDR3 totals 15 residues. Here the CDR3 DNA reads TGTGCCAGCAGCTTAGAGGGGGGCTTCAAAAACATTCAGTACTTC. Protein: CASSLEGGFKNIQYF. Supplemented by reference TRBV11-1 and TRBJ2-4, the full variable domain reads EAEVAQSPRYKITEKSQAVAFWCDPISGHATLYWYRQILGQGPELLVQFQDESVVDDSQLPKDRFSAERLKGVDSTLKIQPAELGDSAMYLCASSLEGGFKNIQYFGAGTRLSVL.

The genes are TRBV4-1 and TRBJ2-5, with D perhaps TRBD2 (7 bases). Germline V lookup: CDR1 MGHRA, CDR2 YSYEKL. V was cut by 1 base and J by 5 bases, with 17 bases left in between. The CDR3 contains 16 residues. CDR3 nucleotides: TGCGCCAGCAGCCAAGGCCCGGCGGGGGCAGGGGAGACCCAGTACTTC. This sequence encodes CASSQGPAGAGETQYF.

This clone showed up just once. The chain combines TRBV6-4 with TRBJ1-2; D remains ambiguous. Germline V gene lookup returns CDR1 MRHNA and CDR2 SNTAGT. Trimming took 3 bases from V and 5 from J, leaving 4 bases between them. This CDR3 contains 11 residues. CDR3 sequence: CASSEGYGYTF. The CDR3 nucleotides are TGTGCCAGCAGTGAAGGTTATGGCTACACCTTC.